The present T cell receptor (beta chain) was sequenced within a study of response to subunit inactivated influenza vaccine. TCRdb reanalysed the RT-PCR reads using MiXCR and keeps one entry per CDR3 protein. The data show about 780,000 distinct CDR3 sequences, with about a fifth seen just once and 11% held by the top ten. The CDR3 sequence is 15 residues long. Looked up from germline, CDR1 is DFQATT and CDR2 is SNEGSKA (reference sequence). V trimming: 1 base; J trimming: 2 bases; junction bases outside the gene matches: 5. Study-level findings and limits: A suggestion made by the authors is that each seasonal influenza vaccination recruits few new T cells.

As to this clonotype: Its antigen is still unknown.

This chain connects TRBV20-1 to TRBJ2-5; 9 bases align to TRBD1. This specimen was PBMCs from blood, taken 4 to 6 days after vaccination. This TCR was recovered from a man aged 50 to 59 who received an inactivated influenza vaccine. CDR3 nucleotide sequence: TGCAGTGCTAGAGGGACAGGGGAGGTTCAAGAGACCCAGTACTTC. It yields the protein CSARGTGEVQETQYF.